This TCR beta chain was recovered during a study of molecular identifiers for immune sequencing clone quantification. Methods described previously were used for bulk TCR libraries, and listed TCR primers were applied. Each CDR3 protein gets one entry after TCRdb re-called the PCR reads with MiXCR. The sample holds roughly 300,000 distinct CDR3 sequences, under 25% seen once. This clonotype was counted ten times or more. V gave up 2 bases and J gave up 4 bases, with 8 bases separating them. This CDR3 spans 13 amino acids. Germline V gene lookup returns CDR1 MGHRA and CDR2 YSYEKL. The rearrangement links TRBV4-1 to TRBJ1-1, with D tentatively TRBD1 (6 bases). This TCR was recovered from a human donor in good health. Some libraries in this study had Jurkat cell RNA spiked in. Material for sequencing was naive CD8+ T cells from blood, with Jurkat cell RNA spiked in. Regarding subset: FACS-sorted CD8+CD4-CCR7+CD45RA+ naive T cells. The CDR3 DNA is TGCGCCAGCAGCCAACAGGGGCCCACTGAAGCTTTCTTT. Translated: CASSQQGPTEAFF.